The entry below describes one TCR beta chain. How the authors handled the data: Scientists estimated how many nucleated cells there were by amplifying reference gene primers. Sequenced by immunoSEQ multiplex PCR; TCRdb stores in-frame clones only, minus some. V, J and clone size were drawn from that table, and D and trimming were deduced from the DNA. The table lists around 350,000 clones, around 86% of them singletons. This entry comes from a study of blood T cell repertoires in COVID-19. CDR1 is LGHDT and CDR2 is YNNKEL in the germline V gene (reference sequence). This CDR3 has 15 amino acids. Trimming stripped 0 bases from V and 5 bases from J, with 11 bases between.

Material: peripheral blood. The rearrangement joins TRBV3-1 (or the pseudogene TRBV3-2) to TRBJ2-1; the D gene is possibly TRBD1 (6 bases). The sequence was obtained from a human donor in a cohort sampled during active COVID-19. In nucleotides, the CDR3 is TGTGCCAGCAGCCAAGATTTGGACAGAAACAATGAGCAGTTCTTC. The encoded protein is CASSQDLDRNNEQFF.